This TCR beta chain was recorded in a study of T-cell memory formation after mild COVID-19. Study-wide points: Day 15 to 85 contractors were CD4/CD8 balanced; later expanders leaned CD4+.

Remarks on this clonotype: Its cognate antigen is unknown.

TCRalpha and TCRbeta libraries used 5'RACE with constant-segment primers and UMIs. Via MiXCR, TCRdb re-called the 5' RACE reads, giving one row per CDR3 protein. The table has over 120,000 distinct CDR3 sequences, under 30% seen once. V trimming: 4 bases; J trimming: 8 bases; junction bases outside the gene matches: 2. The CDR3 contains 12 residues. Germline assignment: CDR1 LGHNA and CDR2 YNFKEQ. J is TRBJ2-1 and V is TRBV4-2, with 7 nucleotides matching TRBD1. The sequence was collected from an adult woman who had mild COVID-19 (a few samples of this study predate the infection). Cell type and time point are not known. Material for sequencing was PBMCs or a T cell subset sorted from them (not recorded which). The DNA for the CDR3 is TGTGCCAGCAGCCCCACAGGGGATGAGCAGTTCTTC. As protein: CASSPTGDEQFF.